The clone carrying this T cell receptor beta chain has at least ten counts. What it binds is not known. This entry belongs to a study of CD8 T cells in ankylosing spondylitis. Findings and limits, study-wide: Some motif variants were previously reported in reactive arthritis synovial fluid and blood.

The V gene lost 0 bases and the J gene lost 8 bases, with 15 bases spanning the gap. This CDR3 region has 15 residues. CDR1 and CDR2 (germline): SGHNT, YYREEE (reference sequence). TCRdb itself ran the 5' RACE reads through MiXCR, one entry per CDR3 protein. The sample includes about 240,000 distinct CDR3 sequences, 8.6% of them seen just once. This clonotype was sampled from a male donor with ankylosing spondylitis or in good health (not recorded which). The sample comprised blood, either unsorted or a sorted T cell fraction (not recorded which). The chain is built from TRBV5-4 and TRBJ2-1; tentatively, D is TRBD2 (6 bases). CDR3 sequence: CASSLAGGPRDEQFF. The DNA for the CDR3 is TGTGCCAGCAGCTTGGCCGGAGGGCCGAGAGATGAGCAGTTCTTC.